These T cell receptor beta chains were read from a single sample in a study of shared clonotypes between healthy human individuals. TCRdb's copy holds only in-frame clones and misses some; the assay was immunoSEQ multiplex PCR. The sample carries about 990,000 clones, around 78% recorded once. Sequences were obtained from memory CD4+ T cells from PBMCs. The receptors were sampled from a man aged 18 to 29 in good health. Some clones in this sample may be carry-over from other donors' samples. CDR3s include the opening cysteine and the closing phenylalanine or tryptophan. Part of the rows lack a size; the others show once, few, many or a class for expanded clones.

J	V	size	CDR3
TRBJ2-2	TRBV5-5	once	CASSLAGTGRSTGELFF
TRBJ2-3	TRBV6-1	.	CAGREGGIDTQYF
TRBJ2-5	TRBV4-3	.	CASSQEVRATQYF
TRBJ2-5	TRBV6-1	.	CASRVAGEIGGTQYF
TRBJ1-4	TRBV7-2	.	CASSLDGTGFEKLFF
TRBJ2-7	TRBV28	.	CASSSQGQGHYEQYF
TRBJ2-5	TRBV10-3	.	CAIRATGPQETQYF
TRBJ2-7	TRBV5-1	.	CASSLMQGGEQYF
TRBJ1-4	TRBV15	.	CATSPGQERNEKLFF
TRBJ1-5	TRBV10-3	.	CAISESWGNQPQHF
TRBJ2-7	TRBV18	.	CASSPGTSATSYEQYF
TRBJ2-7	TRBV6-9	.	CASSTPYEQYF
TRBJ1-5	TRBV11-2	.	CASSNGPPGNQPQHF
TRBJ1-2	TRBV19	.	CASRTPNRVYGYTF
TRBJ2-2	TRBV6-6	.	CASSAGQGRELFF
TRBJ1-5	TRBV30	.	CAWSNKPERRDYQSQPQHF
TRBJ2-6	TRBV28	.	CASSRQGSGANVLTF
TRBJ1-1	TRBV6-4	.	CASSLNIRTARNTEAFF